What follows are 5 T cell receptor beta chains derived from one specimen sequenced in a study of T cell repertoires in cytomegalovirus infection. Antigen specificity for these receptors is unknown. TCRdb redid the calling of the reads with MiXCR, one entry per CDR3 protein. The sample contains about 110,000 distinct CDR3 sequences, roughly 39% of which appear only once. Here the sequenced sample was CD8+ T cells from cultured PBMCs, taken from culture after CMV antigen stimulation. These receptor sequences come from a human donor in good health (CMV status not recorded). Some clones in this sample may be carry-over from other donors' samples.

This sequence joins TRBV7-2 and TRBJ2-7, with D maybe TRBD1 (5 bases). Looked up from germline, CDR1 is SGHTA and CDR2 is FQGNSA. The CDR3 spans 15 residues. Trimming removed 4 bases from V and 6 bases from J, with 19 bases in between. This CDR3 is CASSYFPRQGSEQYF. Here the CDR3 DNA reads TGTGCCAGCAGCTACTTCCCTAGGCAGGGCTCCGAGCAGTACTTC.

The table lists this clonotype with a few counts. The chain is built from TRBV7-7 and TRBJ1-2; D gene ambiguous. The germline CDR1 and CDR2 sequences are SSHAT and FNYEAQ (reference sequence). V lost 3 bases and J 8 bases, leaving 16 bases between the germline ends. The length of the CDR3 is 14 residues. CDR3 sequence: CASSFEQPGMGYTF. The CDR3 DNA follows: TGTGCCAGCAGCTTCGAACAGCCAGGAATGGGCTACACCTTC.

The table lists this clonotype with a few counts. The chain has TRBV12-3 or TRBV12-4 and TRBJ2-1; D might be TRBD2 (5 bases). The length of the CDR3 is 14 residues. V dropped 6 bases and J dropped 8 bases, with 17 bases sitting between them. CDR3 sequence: CASSRDGGGDEQFF. The CDR3 DNA is TGTGCCAGCAGCCGTGACGGAGGCGGCGATGAGCAGTTCTTC.

The CDR3 spells CASSGRAETQYF. CDR3 DNA: TGTGCCAGCAGCGGGCGGGCAGAGACCCAGTACTTC. The V and J genes are TRBV7-6 and TRBJ2-5; TRBD2 might be the D (5 bases). Trimming shortened V by 5 bases and J by 4 bases, and 8 bases separated the two germline ends. Germline V lookup: CDR1 SGHVS, CDR2 FNYEAQ. CDR3 length equals 12 residues.

V and J are TRBV19 and TRBJ1-1; 7 nucleotides align to TRBD1. The CDR3 is 17 amino acids. Germline CDR1 is LNHDA and CDR2 is SQIVND (reference sequence). The V gene end was trimmed by 5 bases and the J gene end by 0 bases; junction bases not matched to a gene: 12. CDR3 nucleotide sequence: TGTGCCAGTAGTGACCCACAGGGGATTGTTATGAACACTGAAGCTTTCTTT. This sequence encodes CASSDPQGIVMNTEAFF.